The 12 T cell receptor beta chains listed next were all sequenced from one sample in a study of cytomegalovirus exposure and HLA in healthy donors. The PCR used 60 Vbeta and 13 Jbeta primers. Method: immunoSEQ multiplex PCR; TCRdb's copy keeps in-frame clones and lacks some. This specimen shows around 190,000 clones; the ten leading clones hold approximately 1%. The sequenced material came from PBMCs. All receptors derive from a woman aged 30 to 39 in good health and CMV-seropositive.

The chain is built from TRBV27 and TRBJ2-3; possibly TRBD1 for D (5 bases). Between the trimmed V and J ends, which lost 0 bases and 14 bases, there was a span of 21 bases. This CDR3 is built from 15 residues. The germline gives CDR1 MNHEY, CDR2 SMNVEV (reference sequence). This CDR3 is CASSLSAVGRHSLYF. DNA of the CDR3: TGTGCCAGCAGTTTATCCGCGGTGGGGCGGCATTCGCTGTATTTT.

The chain has TRBV6-1 and TRBJ2-5; D is perhaps TRBD1 (6 bases). The CDR3 spans 13 residues. Germline-derived CDR1 and CDR2 are MNHNS and SASEGT. Trimming pared 5 bases from V and 2 bases from J, leaving 9 bases between. This CDR3 reads CASSQQGQETQYF. The CDR3 bases are TGTGCCAGCAGTCAACAGGGACAAGAGACCCAGTACTTC.

CDR3 residues: CAISDWGTGVDLGEQYF. The CDR3 nucleotides read TGTGCCATCAGTGACTGGGGCACAGGGGTCGACCTAGGCGAGCAGTACTTC. V gene TRBV10-3 combines with J gene TRBJ2-7, with 7 nucleotides matching TRBD1. V lost 3 bases to trimming and J lost 6 bases; unmatched junction nucleotides: 17. Germline CDR1 and CDR2: ENHRY and SYGVKD. This CDR3 is built from 17 residues.

This chain links TRBV6-6 with TRBJ2-1; tentative D call: TRBD2 (7 bases). The germline gives CDR1 MNHNY, CDR2 SVGAGI (reference sequence). CDR3 length: 15 residues. Trimming removed 5 bases from V and 4 bases from J, with 15 bases in between. The CDR3, as DNA: TGTGCCAGCAGTAGGGGGGGGGCGGAATACAATGAGCAGTTCTTC. Protein: CASSRGGAEYNEQFF.

This chain joins TRBV5-1 and TRBJ2-1; TRBD2 aligns across 8 bases. Germline V gene lookup returns CDR1 SGHRS and CDR2 YFSETQ. Unmatched junction bases numbered 5, after V lost 5 bases and J lost 1 base. The CDR3 loop spans 15 amino acids. The CDR3 sequence: CASRERESSYNEQFF. CDR3 nucleotide sequence: TGCGCCAGCAGAGAGCGGGAGAGTTCCTACAATGAGCAGTTCTTC. Full variable domain (outside the CDR3, taken from reference TRBV5-1 and TRBJ2-1): KAGVTQTPRYLIKTRGQQVTLSCSPISGHRSVSWYQQTPGQGLQFLFEYFSETQRNKGNFPGRFSGRQFSNSRSEMNVSTLELGDSALYLCASRERESSYNEQFFGPGTRLTVL.

V gene TRBV19 combines with J gene TRBJ1-2; TRBD1 agrees at 7 bases. Germline V gene lookup returns CDR1 LNHDA and CDR2 SQIVND (reference sequence). CDR3 length equals 16 residues. V lost 0 bases and J lost 5; bases outside the gene matches: 9. The CDR3 region has the DNA TGTGCCAGTAGTATAGATTCCGGGACAGCTTCTTATGGCTACACCTTC. This translates into CASSIDSGTASYGYTF. The full variable domain, in which reference TRBV19 and TRBJ1-2 provide the parts outside the CDR3, is DGGITQSPKYLFRKEGQNVTLSCEQNLNHDAMYWYRQDPGQGLRLIYYSQIVNDFQKGDIAEGYSVSREKKESFPLTVTSAQKNPTAFYLCASSIDSGTASYGYTFGSGTRLTVV.

The chain joins TRBV6-1 to TRBJ2-7; 7 bases fit TRBD2. Trimming cost V 6 bases and J 6 bases; bases outside gene matches: 5. Germline loops: CDR1 MNHNS, CDR2 SASEGT. This CDR3 is 12 amino acids long. The CDR3 coding sequence is TGTGCCAGCAGCCTGGGGGGGGGCGAGCAGTACTTC. This translates into CASSLGGGEQYF.

J is TRBJ2-7 and V is TRBV18, with D possibly being TRBD2 (5 bases). The CDR3 extends over 16 amino acids. The germline gives CDR1 KGHSH, CDR2 LQKENI. The V end lost 6 bases, the J end lost 7 bases, and 25 bases lay between the germline ends. CDR3 protein: CASSIRGNLNSGEQYF. The CDR3 DNA follows: TGTGCCAGCTCCATCAGAGGCAACCTGAATTCGGGAGAGCAGTACTTC.

V gene TRBV18 combines with J gene TRBJ2-6; D is perhaps TRBD2 (5 bases). This CDR3 is built from 15 residues. V was trimmed by 2 bases and J by 0 bases, leaving 5 bases between them. The germline gives CDR1 KGHSH, CDR2 LQKENI. The CDR3 loop reads CASSPGGSGANVLTF. Written as DNA, the CDR3 is TGTGCCAGCTCACCAGGAGGCTCTGGGGCCAACGTCCTGACTTTC.

The chain couples TRBV28 to TRBJ1-6; D is unclear. The germline gives CDR1 MDHEN, CDR2 SYDVKM. Trimming cost V 3 bases and J 12 bases, with 12 bases left between them. CDR3 size: 13 residues. CDR3 bases: TGTGCCAGCAGTTTTCCCACCTCCGGACCCCTCCACTTT. Its protein product is CASSFPTSGPLHF. Drawing the rest from reference TRBV28 and TRBJ1-6, the complete variable domain is DVKVTQSSRYLVKRTGEKVFLECVQDMDHENMFWYRQDPGLGLRLIYFSYDVKMKEKGDIPEGYSVSREKKERFSLILESASTNQTSMYLCASSFPTSGPLHFGNGTRLTVT.

This rearrangement joins TRBV27 to TRBJ2-1, with no clear D. The V end was cut by 3 bases, the J end by 5 bases, with 20 bases between. Germline values: CDR1 MNHEY, CDR2 SMNVEV (reference sequence). The CDR3 extends over 17 amino acids. The CDR3 DNA sequence: TGTGCCAGCAGTTTTGGTATCGCCCCTTTAGAGGACAATGAGCAGTTCTTC. It encodes CASSFGIAPLEDNEQFF.

The J gene is TRBJ1-4, the V gene TRBV19; 9 positions agree with TRBD1. Germline-derived CDR1 and CDR2 are LNHDA and SQIVND (reference sequence). Trimming took 7 bases from V and 5 from J; bases not matched to a gene: 5. CDR3 length: 14 residues. CDR3: CASTTGTGNEKLFF. The CDR3 DNA sequence: TGTGCCAGTACCACCGGGACAGGGAATGAAAAACTGTTTTTT.